This TCR beta chain was captured by sequencing in a study of T cell responses to AZD1222 COVID-19 vaccine. V was pared by 6 bases and J by 8 bases, with 8 bases between. The CDR3 has 12 residues. The germline V gene has CDR1 MNHEY and CDR2 SVGAGI. Assay: immunoSEQ multiplex PCR; the TCRdb copy retains only in-frame clones and omits some. The sample comprises just under 75,000 clones, around 82% of which are singletons, and 47% rests with the top ten. This clone was recorded once. What it binds is not known. Study findings and constraints: Among AZD1222 vaccinees, only five to seven were seropositive at baseline.

This chain uses TRBV6-5 with TRBJ1-6, with no clear D. This TCR derives from an adult who received the AZD1222 COVID-19 vaccine. Specimen: peripheral blood, collected 28 days after the second AZD1222 dose. The CDR3 protein is CASRKVDSPLHF. The CDR3 DNA sequence: TGTGCCAGCAGAAAAGTGGATTCACCCCTCCACTTT.